This T cell receptor (beta chain) comes out of a study of T-cell reconstitution after alpha-beta-depleted transplantation in children. This clonotype has ten or more counts. The target antigen is unknown. As it was prepared, the TCRbeta library received unique molecular identifiers. TCRdb independently ran MiXCR on the PCR reads; one entry per CDR3 protein. The repertoire holds about 200,000 distinct CDR3 sequences, with about 6.6% as singletons. The study's findings and limits: Expanded graft clones, several hundred of them, were reportedly the source of alpha-beta T cells about two months after transplant. Newly generated T cells supplied most T-cell counts and diversity one year post-transplant.

The CDR3 sequence is 13 residues long. Germline-derived CDR1 and CDR2 are MRHNA and SNTAGT. V was shortened by 5 bases and J by 1 base, with 5 bases between the two germline ends. This TCR came from a boy under 10 years old with acute lymphoblastic leukemia, due to receive a stem cell transplant. The chain employs TRBV6-4 and TRBJ2-2; tentatively, D is TRBD2 (5 bases). Here the sequenced sample was PBMCs, taken before TCRalphabeta/CD19-depleted stem cell transplant. This CDR3 is CASSSGNTGELFF. CDR3 bases: TGTGCCAGCAGTAGCGGGAACACCGGGGAGCTGTTTTTT.